This T cell receptor beta chain was captured by sequencing in a study of shared clonotypes between healthy human individuals. Once extracted for a subset, genomic DNA was divided evenly among several immunoSEQ plates. Data came from immunoSEQ multiplex PCR; TCRdb stores just in-frame clones and leaves some out. Among 2 million to 2.5 million clones, 90% to 97% were seen once, and the ten largest hold approximately 0.13%. Each sample came from a Caucasian adult donor living in Nashville, Tennessee. Germline-derived CDR1 and CDR2 are MNHEY and SMNVEV (reference sequence). CDR3 length: 14 residues. The V and J ends lost 8 bases and 2 bases, in that order; junction bases with no gene match: 7.

The clonotype originates from a young man in good health. The genes are TRBV27 and TRBJ2-3; 7 bases are a match to TRBD1. The sequenced sample was naive CD4+ T cells sorted from blood. The sample's subset: CD45RA+ positively selected. The CDR3 nucleotides are TGTGCCAGCGTCCCGGGACAGCCCACAGATACGCAGTATTTT. Encoded protein: CASVPGQPTDTQYF.